In this sample, the clone carrying this T cell receptor (beta chain) turned up many times. The antigen is undetermined. This record comes from a study of regulatory T cells in long-lasting Graves disease. General study points: Persistent disease samples used TRBV28, TRBJ1-2 and TRBJ2-5 preferentially. Relative to newly diagnosed Graves' patients, persistent ones had lower TCR diversity.

This sample's time point: persistent/refractory GD, antithyroid drugs over 5 years with positive TRAb. With RNA extracted from PBMCs as input, the TCR library was made. CDR3 length: 15 amino acids. The germline CDR1 and CDR2 sequences are SGHVS and FQNEAQ. V was trimmed by 5 bases and J by 9 bases, leaving 19 bases between them. For TCR beta, libraries came from iRepertoire HTBI primers and Arm-PCR of CDR3 regions. TCRdb fed the multiplex PCR reads into MiXCR, producing one record per CDR3 protein. The top ten hold 13% of the sample, which has 400,000 to 500,000 distinct CDR3 sequences, under 25% seen once.

The rearrangement links TRBV7-8 to TRBJ1-4; D perhaps matches TRBD1 (5 bases). The sample consisted of peripheral blood mononuclear cells (PBMCs), taken when the disease was refractory, from a patient treated with antithyroid drugs. The receptor was derived from a female donor with Graves disease. The CDR3 nucleotides are TGTGCCAGCAGCCCTAGGTTGGGGGAATGGAAAAAACTGTTTTTT. Amino acid sequence: CASSPRLGEWKKLFF.